This T cell receptor (beta chain) was sequenced in a study of T cells in Graves' hyperthyroidism and ophthalmopathy. Exclusion criteria comprised uncontrolled infection, other autoimmune disease, pregnancy or lactation. RNA transcripts were the template for amplifying TCR beta CDR3 regions. When the TCR CDR3 underwent first-round RT-PCR, the HTBI primer set was used. A single record per CDR3 protein comes from TCRdb applying MiXCR to the multiplex PCR reads. The sample includes hundreds of thousands of distinct CDR3 sequences, approximately 14% of them seen just once. This clonotype was picked up many times. V dropped 6 bases and J dropped 8; count of bases not matched to a gene: 7. The CDR3 runs to 15 residues. Per germline, CDR1 DFQATT and CDR2 SNEGSKA (reference sequence).

Sequencing was done on a sample of blood. The TCR sequence derives from a woman in her thirties with Graves' hyperthyroidism that later progressed to Graves' ophthalmopathy. The V gene is TRBV20-1, the J gene TRBJ2-1; 16 nucleotides match TRBD2. The CDR3 loop reads CSATGTSGREDEQFF. Written as DNA, the CDR3 is TGCAGTGCAACCGGGACTAGCGGGAGGGAGGATGAGCAGTTCTTC.